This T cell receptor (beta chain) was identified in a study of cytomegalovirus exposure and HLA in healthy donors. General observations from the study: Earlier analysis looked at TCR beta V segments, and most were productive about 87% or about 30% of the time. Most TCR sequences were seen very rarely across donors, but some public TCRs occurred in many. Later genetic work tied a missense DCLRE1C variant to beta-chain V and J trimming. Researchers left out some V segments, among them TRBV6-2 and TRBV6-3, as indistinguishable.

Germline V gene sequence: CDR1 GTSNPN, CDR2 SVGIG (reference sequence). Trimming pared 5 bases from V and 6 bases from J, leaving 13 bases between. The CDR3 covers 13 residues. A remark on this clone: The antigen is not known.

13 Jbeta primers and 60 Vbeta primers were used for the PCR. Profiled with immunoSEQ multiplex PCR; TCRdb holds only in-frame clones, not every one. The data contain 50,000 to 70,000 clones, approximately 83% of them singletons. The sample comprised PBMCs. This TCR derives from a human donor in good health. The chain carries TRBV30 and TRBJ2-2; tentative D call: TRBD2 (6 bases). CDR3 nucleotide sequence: TGTGCCTGGGGGGGGATGACGGCCGGGGAGCTGTTTTTT. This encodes CAWGGMTAGELFF.